The 10 T cell receptor beta chains reported below all come from one sample, sequenced in a study of T cell responses to AZD1222 COVID-19 vaccine. Assay: immunoSEQ multiplex PCR; the TCRdb copy retains only in-frame clones and omits some. The sample contains 98,000 or so clones, around nine tenths of which appear only once. The sample consisted of peripheral blood, taken on day 0 of MenACWY control vaccination. The receptor source for this set is an adult in good health.

J is TRBJ1-1 and V is TRBV6-4; 7 positions agree with TRBD1. Losses at the gene ends were 6 bases for V and 4 bases for J; bases not matched to a gene: 8. This CDR3 has 14 residues. CDR1 is MRHNA, CDR2 SNTAGT, per germline. The CDR3 region has the DNA TGTGCCAGCAGGCCGACAGGGACGAGCACTGAAGCTTTCTTT. It specifies CASRPTGTSTEAFF.

The chain has TRBV7-2 and TRBJ2-7, with 9 bases that match TRBD1. V trimming: 4 bases; J trimming: 3 bases; junction bases outside the gene matches: 7. CDR1 is SGHTA, CDR2 FQGNSA, per germline. This CDR3 has 15 residues. In DNA form, the CDR3 reads TGTGCCAGCAGCTCCCCCCGGGACAGGGTCTACGAGCAGTACTTC. Encoded protein: CASSSPRDRVYEQYF.

The chain recombines TRBV3-1 (or the pseudogene TRBV3-2) with TRBJ2-7; no clear D. Between the trimmed V and J ends, which lost 0 bases and 6 bases, there was a span of 15 bases. This CDR3 region has 15 residues. Germline CDR1 reads LGHDT; CDR2 reads YNNKEL (reference sequence). The CDR3 region is CASSQDHTALSEQYF. The CDR3 DNA is TGTGCCAGCAGCCAAGATCACACCGCCCTCAGCGAGCAGTACTTC.

This chain connects TRBV5-1 to TRBJ2-5; D is possibly TRBD2 (5 bases). Trimming pared 6 bases from V and 1 base from J, leaving 16 bases between. The germline V gene has CDR1 SGHRS and CDR2 YFSETQ. The CDR3 spans 15 residues. CDR3 sequence reads: CASNQLGLGQETQYF. The DNA for the CDR3 is TGCGCCAGCAACCAACTAGGGTTAGGCCAAGAGACCCAGTACTTC.

This chain joins TRBV25-1 and TRBJ2-1, with D hard to call. Germline values: CDR1 MGHDK, CDR2 SYGVNS. CDR3 size: 15 residues. V lost 2 bases and J lost 1, with 9 bases in between. CDR3 DNA sequence: TGTGCCAGCAGTGAACAAAGTTTTTCCTACAATGAGCAGTTCTTC. It translates to CASSEQSFSYNEQFF.

The V and J genes are TRBV2 and TRBJ1-4, with TRBD1 matching 10 bases. This CDR3 is 14 amino acids long. Germline CDR1 reads SNHLY; CDR2 reads FYNNEI. J gave up 8 bases and V 6 bases, and 6 bases lay outside the gene matches. The CDR3, as DNA: TGTGCCAGCAGCCGGGACAGGGGATCCGAAAAACTGTTTTTT. Translating gives CASSRDRGSEKLFF.

The rearrangement links TRBV5-1 to TRBJ1-6; D ambiguous. V lost 5 bases, J lost 8 bases, and 8 bases lay in between. The CDR3 extends over 12 amino acids. Germline CDR1 reads SGHRS; CDR2 reads YFSETQ. Written as DNA, the CDR3 is TGCGCCAGCAGTCCGGGGTATTCACCCCTCCACTTT. Its translation is CASSPGYSPLHF.

This chain's CDR3 is CASSLTTGGNTGELFF. The DNA for the CDR3 is TGTGCCAGCAGCTTAACGACAGGGGGCAACACCGGGGAGCTGTTTTTT. V usage is TRBV13 and J usage is TRBJ2-2; 10 bases map to TRBD1. In germline, CDR1 is PRHDT, CDR2 FYEKMQ (reference sequence). The CDR3 loop spans 16 amino acids. Germline trimming cut 2 bases from V and 2 bases from J; bases unmatched to any gene: 2.

The V call is TRBV5-4, the J call TRBJ2-3; TRBD2 aligns across 8 bases. The CDR3 length is 16 residues. The germline V gene has CDR1 SGHNT and CDR2 YYREEE (reference sequence). J lost 6 bases, V lost 4 bases, and 13 bases had no gene match. The CDR3 nucleotides read TGTGCCAGCAGCCCGCTGTCCGGGGGGGCGACGGATACGCAGTATTTT. It codes for CASSPLSGGATDTQYF.

The gene calls are TRBV9 and TRBJ1-3; D might be TRBD1 (5 bases). Germline V CDR1 and CDR2: SGDLS, YYNGEE. Trimming shortened V by 0 bases and J by 4 bases, and 11 bases separated the two germline ends. The CDR3 length is 15 residues. The CDR3 spells CASSVEGTEGNTIYF. CDR3 DNA: TGTGCCAGCAGCGTAGAAGGGACGGAAGGAAACACCATATATTTT.